This T cell receptor beta chain originates from a study of OX40 agonist ivuxolimab in advanced cancers. Study-level information: Checkpoint inhibitors had been given previously to 35% to 50% of patients.

In the case of this clone: The antigen is undetermined. A read error may produce the germline difference seen at one junction end.

The CDR3 is made up of 13 amino acids. CDR1 and CDR2 from the germline V gene are SSHAT and FNYEAQ (reference sequence). Enrollment shut out patients with autoimmune disease history or systemic immunosuppression. Baseline, cycle 4 day 1, and cycle 7 day 1 were the blood sampling points. The repertoire was sequenced with immunoSEQ multiplex PCR; TCRdb's copy has only in-frame clones and lacks some. Among tens of thousands of clones listed, 86% were seen once. Whole-study findings and limits: Researchers did not determine the expanded peripheral T cells' antigen specificity.

The source material was CD4+ or CD8+ T cells sorted from blood, sampled in a trial of the OX40 agonist ivuxolimab. This chain uses TRBV7-7 with TRBJ2-7; D assignment may be TRBD1 or TRBD2 (6 bases each). The sequence derives from an adult with an advanced solid tumor such as melanoma, head and neck, liver or kidney cancer. The CDR3 reads CASSPGRGEEQYF. The CDR3, as DNA: TGTGCTAGCAGCCCTGGAAGGGGGGAAGAGCAGTACTTC.